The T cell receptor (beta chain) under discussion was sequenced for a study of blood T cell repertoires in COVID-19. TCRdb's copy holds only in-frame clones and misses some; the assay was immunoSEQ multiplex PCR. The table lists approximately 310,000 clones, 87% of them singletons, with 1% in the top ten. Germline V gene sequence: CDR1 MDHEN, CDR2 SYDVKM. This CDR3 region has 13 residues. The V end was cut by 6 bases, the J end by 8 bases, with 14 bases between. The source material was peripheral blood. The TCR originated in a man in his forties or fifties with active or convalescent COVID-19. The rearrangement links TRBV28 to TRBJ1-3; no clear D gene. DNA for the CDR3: TGTGCCAGCAGCCCCCCCAATACGGACACCATATATTTT. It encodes CASSPPNTDTIYF.